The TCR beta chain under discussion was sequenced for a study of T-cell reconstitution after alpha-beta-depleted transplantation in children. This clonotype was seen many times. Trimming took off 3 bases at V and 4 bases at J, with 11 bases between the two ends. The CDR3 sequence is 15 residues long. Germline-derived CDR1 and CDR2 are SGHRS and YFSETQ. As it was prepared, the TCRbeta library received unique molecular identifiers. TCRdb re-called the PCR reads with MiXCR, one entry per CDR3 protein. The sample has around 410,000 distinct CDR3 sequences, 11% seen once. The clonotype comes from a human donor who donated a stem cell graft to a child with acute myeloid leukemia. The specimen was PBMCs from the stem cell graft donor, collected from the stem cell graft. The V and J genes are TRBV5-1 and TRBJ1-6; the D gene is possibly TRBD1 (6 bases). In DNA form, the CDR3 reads TGCGCCAGCAGCTCGCCCGGACAGTATAATTCACCCCTCCACTTT. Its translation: CASSSPGQYNSPLHF.